Below, 30 T cell receptor beta chains from the same sample are listed, as sequenced in a study of Ad26.COV2.S vaccination and SARS-CoV-2 variants. Measured with immunoSEQ multiplex PCR; TCRdb has only the in-frame clones, and not every one. The repertoire holds about 350,000 clones, with roughly nine tenths as singletons. This specimen was peripheral blood, taken after recovery from COVID-19. Receptors were obtained from a human donor who had recovered from COVID-19.

For the CDR3, the DNA is TGCAGCGTTGCCGGGACAGGGCCCCCCCCGGGCACTGAAGCTTTCTTT. Protein product: CSVAGTGPPPGTEAFF. V and J are TRBV29-1 and TRBJ1-1, with 9 bases lining up with TRBD1. The J segment lost 4 bases and the V segment lost 4 bases, leaving 13 bases of the junction unmatched. From germline, CDR1 is SQVTM and CDR2 ANQGSEA. This CDR3 spans 16 amino acids.

The V and J genes are TRBV7-9 and TRBJ2-7; perhaps TRBD1 as D (6 bases). This CDR3 region has 14 residues. V lost 1 base, J lost 2 bases, and 9 bases lay in between. CDR1 SEHNR and CDR2 FQNEAQ come from the germline V gene (reference sequence). This chain's CDR3 is CASSLGGPTYEQYF. Written as DNA, the CDR3 is TGTGCCAGCAGCTTAGGGGGGCCGACCTACGAGCAGTACTTC.

In regard to this clone: The sample contains more than one DNA sequence encoding this CDR3. The chain links TRBV7-9 to TRBJ2-6; the D is unclear. There are 14 residues in the CDR3. Germline CDR1 reads SEHNR; CDR2 reads FQNEAQ (reference sequence). V dropped 0 bases and J dropped 3 bases, with 3 bases sitting between them. CDR3 coding DNA: TGTGCCAGCAGCTTAGCGAGTGGGGCCAACGTCCTGACTTTC. It is translated as CASSLASGANVLTF.

The chain's CDR3 is CASSESGSGGAVSYEQYF. CDR3 in DNA: TGTGCCAGCAGTGAGTCGGGTAGCGGGGGGGCCGTTTCCTACGAGCAGTACTTC. The J gene is TRBJ2-7, the V gene TRBV6-1, with TRBD2 matching over 11 bases. Germline CDR1 and CDR2: MNHNS and SASEGT. The CDR3 is made up of 18 amino acids. With 3 bases clipped from V and 1 base from J, the junction kept 11 bases outside the gene matches.

This chain joins TRBV27 and TRBJ1-1; D not certain. V was pared by 4 bases and J by 2 bases, with 8 bases between. The length of the CDR3 is 13 residues. CDR1 and CDR2 from the germline V gene are MNHEY and SMNVEV (reference sequence). The CDR3 loop is CASSYTVNTEAFF. CDR3 coding DNA: TGTGCCAGCAGTTATACTGTAAACACTGAAGCTTTCTTT.

The V call is TRBV29-1, the J call TRBJ2-7; 7 nucleotides match TRBD1. The CDR3 is made up of 12 amino acids. Trimming took 8 bases from V and 2 from J; bases not matched to a gene: 6. CDR1 and CDR2 (germline): SQVTM, ANQGSEA. CDR3 in amino acids: CSSDRVAYEQYF. In DNA, the CDR3 is TGCAGCTCCGACAGGGTTGCCTACGAGCAGTACTTC.

The DNA for the CDR3 is TGTGCCATCAGTGAGTTGGACACTAATTCACCCCTCCACTTT. Translated, it gives CAISELDTNSPLHF. This chain joins TRBV10-3 and TRBJ1-6; D may be TRBD1 (5 bases). The CDR3 loop spans 14 amino acids. Germline loops: CDR1 ENHRY, CDR2 SYGVKD. The V and J ends lost 1 base and 6 bases respectively, with 7 bases between them.

The rearrangement joins TRBV7-2 to TRBJ2-7, with TRBD1 matching over 7 bases. The germline V gene encodes CDR1 SGHTA and CDR2 FQGNSA. V gave up 5 bases and J gave up 0 bases; unmatched junction bases: 16. This CDR3 contains 18 residues. Written as DNA, the CDR3 is TGTGCCAGCAGCATACGAGCCCCGGGACAGACCAGCTCCTACGAGCAGTACTTC. It codes for CASSIRAPGQTSSYEQYF.

The CDR3: CASSQGSDNYGYTF. The CDR3 DNA reads TGTGCCAGCAGCCAAGGTAGCGACAACTATGGCTACACCTTC. J is TRBJ1-2 and V is TRBV3-1 (or the pseudogene TRBV3-2); no reliable D call. V shed 1 base and J shed 2 bases, with 8 bases lying between them. The CDR3 is made up of 14 amino acids. Germline V gene sequence: CDR1 LGHDT, CDR2 YNNKEL (reference sequence).

The chain employs TRBV4-1 and TRBJ2-7; weak D call: TRBD2 (6 bases). V was shortened by 1 base and J by 0 bases, with 10 bases between the two germline ends. Germline V gene sequence: CDR1 MGHRA, CDR2 YSYEKL. The CDR3 extends over 15 amino acids. CDR3 protein: CASSQGGEPSYEQYF. In DNA, the CDR3 is TGCGCCAGCAGCCAAGGGGGGGAGCCCTCCTACGAGCAGTACTTC.

The chain uses TRBV19 and TRBJ1-2; 9 bases match TRBD1. Germline assignment: CDR1 LNHDA and CDR2 SQIVND (reference sequence). J gave up 3 bases and V 7 bases, and 6 bases lay outside the gene matches. There are 14 residues in the CDR3. The CDR3 reads CASIRTGVDYGYTF. The CDR3 DNA reads as TGTGCCAGTATCCGGACAGGGGTTGACTATGGCTACACCTTC. Supplemented by reference TRBV19 and TRBJ1-2, the full variable domain reads DGGITQSPKYLFRKEGQNVTLSCEQNLNHDAMYWYRQDPGQGLRLIYYSQIVNDFQKGDIAEGYSVSREKKESFPLTVTSAQKNPTAFYLCASIRTGVDYGYTFGSGTRLTVV.

This clone has a single count. This sequence joins TRBV11-2 and TRBJ1-1; 7 bases match TRBD1. The CDR3 loop spans 13 amino acids. The germline V gene has CDR1 SGHAT and CDR2 FQNNGV. The V gene end was trimmed by 4 bases and the J gene end by 8 bases; junction bases not matched to a gene: 7. CDR3 sequence: CASSSLRTGEAFF. The CDR3, as DNA: TGTGCCAGCAGCTCCCTGCGGACAGGAGAAGCTTTCTTT.

This chain links TRBV27 with TRBJ1-1, with a tentative D call TRBD1 (6 bases). With 1 base removed from V and 4 bases from J, the gap between germline ends came to 13 bases. The CDR3 length is 15 residues. Germline CDR1 MNHEY, CDR2 SMNVEV (reference sequence). The CDR3 DNA is TGTGCCAGCAGTTTATTTGGGGGCTGGGGCACTGAAGCTTTCTTT. Its protein product is CASSLFGGWGTEAFF.

This rearrangement joins TRBV3-1 (or the pseudogene TRBV3-2) to TRBJ2-7; no definite D call. This CDR3 comprises 16 residues. Between the trimmed V and J ends, which lost 0 bases and 3 bases, there was a span of 15 bases. Germline CDR1 is LGHDT and CDR2 is YNNKEL (reference sequence). CDR3: CASSQEKGLVGYEQYF. Written as DNA, the CDR3 is TGTGCCAGCAGCCAAGAAAAGGGCTTAGTGGGCTACGAGCAGTACTTC.

The genes are TRBV6-5 and TRBJ1-1; D gene ambiguous. CDR3 length: 13 residues. In germline, CDR1 is MNHEY, CDR2 SVGAGI. The V and J ends lost 6 bases and 1 base respectively, with 9 bases between them. CDR3 in DNA: TGTGCCAGCAGAAATCTGAGGAACACTGAAGCTTTCTTT. It translates to CASRNLRNTEAFF.

The chain uses TRBV15 and TRBJ2-7; D is tentatively TRBD1 or TRBD2 (5 bases each). CDR1 and CDR2 (germline): LNHNV, YYDKDF (reference sequence). CDR3 length equals 14 residues. Trimming shortened V by 0 bases and J by 7 bases, and 13 bases separated the two germline ends. Here the CDR3 reads CATSRDEGHWEQYF. The CDR3 DNA sequence: TGTGCCACCAGCAGAGACGAGGGGCACTGGGAGCAGTACTTC.

The J gene is TRBJ1-2, the V gene TRBV2, with D hard to call. Trimming took 6 bases from V and 3 from J, leaving 14 bases between them. The CDR3 length is 14 residues. Germline values: CDR1 SNHLY, CDR2 FYNNEI. This CDR3 is CASRRGGVDYGYTF. The CDR3 DNA sequence: TGTGCCAGCAGACGTGGTGGGGTGGACTATGGCTACACCTTC. The full variable domain, rest sourced from reference TRBV2 and TRBJ1-2, is EPEVTQTPSHQVTQMGQEVILRCVPISNHLYFYWYRQILGQKVEFLVSFYNNEISEKSEIFDDQFSVERPDGSNFTLKIRSTKLEDSAMYFCASRRGGVDYGYTFGSGTRLTVV.

V is TRBV7-9 and J is TRBJ1-4; D is unclear. Germline loops: CDR1 SEHNR, CDR2 FQNEAQ (reference sequence). The CDR3 has 14 residues. V was shortened by 1 base and J by 8 bases, with 11 bases between the two germline ends. CDR3 protein: CASSLVGVAEKLFF. The CDR3, as DNA: TGTGCCAGCAGCTTAGTAGGAGTAGCCGAAAAACTGTTTTTT. The variable domain in full, with the rest retrieved from reference TRBV7-9 and TRBJ1-4, is DTGVSQNPRHKITKRGQNVTFRCDPISEHNRLYWYRQTLGQGPEFLTYFQNEAQLEKSRLLSDRFSAERPKGSFSTLEIQRTEQGDSAMYLCASSLVGVAEKLFFGSGTQLSVL.

The CDR3 DNA reads as TGCGCCAGCAGCTTGGGGGCCCTCGGCGGGGGGGCCACAGATACGCAGTATTTT. Amino acids: CASSLGALGGGATDTQYF. V is TRBV5-1 and J is TRBJ2-3, with 9 positions matching TRBD2. With 0 bases clipped from V and 2 bases from J, the junction kept 10 bases outside the gene matches. From germline, CDR1 is SGHRS and CDR2 YFSETQ. The CDR3 has 18 residues.

This clone was seen just once. The genes are TRBV2 and TRBJ2-5; 11 bases fit TRBD1. Germline trimming cut 8 bases from V and 4 bases from J; bases unmatched to any gene: 6. CDR3 length: 14 residues. Germline V lookup: CDR1 SNHLY, CDR2 FYNNEI. The CDR3 protein is CASGGQGAAETQYF. In DNA, the CDR3 is TGTGCCAGCGGAGGACAGGGGGCCGCAGAGACCCAGTACTTC.

The V and J genes are TRBV2 and TRBJ1-1, with 8 bases that match TRBD1. Germline assignment: CDR1 SNHLY and CDR2 FYNNEI. The trim removed 7 bases at V and 0 bases at J, leaving 4 bases unmatched. The length of the CDR3 is 14 residues. The CDR3 loop reads CASKQTGVNTEAFF. The CDR3 DNA reads as TGTGCCAGCAAGCAGACAGGGGTGAACACTGAAGCTTTCTTT.

The genes are TRBV2 and TRBJ2-7; tentatively, D is TRBD1 (5 bases). CDR1 is SNHLY and CDR2 is FYNNEI in the germline V gene. V was pared by 5 bases and J by 5 bases, with 19 bases between. There are 15 residues in the CDR3. The CDR3 spells CASSRLRAGPNEQYF. CDR3 nucleotides: TGTGCCAGCAGTCGCCTACGGGCAGGGCCAAACGAGCAGTACTTC.

The V gene is TRBV6-1, the J gene TRBJ2-2, with a tentative D call TRBD2 (7 bases). Trimming pared 2 bases from V and 5 bases from J, leaving 12 bases between. The germline CDR1 and CDR2 sequences are MNHNS and SASEGT. This CDR3 is built from 15 residues. CDR3 region: CASSERGARTGELFF. CDR3 nucleotides: TGTGCCAGCAGTGAACGGGGGGCCCGAACCGGGGAGCTGTTTTTT.

The chain joins TRBV5-4 to TRBJ2-3, with D unresolved. CDR3 length equals 15 residues. V was trimmed by 1 base and J by 3 bases, leaving 12 bases between them. Germline-derived CDR1 and CDR2 are SGHNT and YYREEE (reference sequence). The CDR3 spells CASSLKRTETDTQYF. CDR3 nucleotides: TGTGCCAGCAGCTTGAAGAGGACGGAAACAGATACGCAGTATTTT.

The chain uses TRBV5-1 and TRBJ2-7; possibly TRBD2 for D (5 bases). The CDR3 extends over 13 amino acids. CDR1 and CDR2 (germline): SGHRS, YFSETQ. The V and J ends lost 2 bases and 6 bases respectively, with 12 bases between them. This chain's CDR3 is CASSFIEGGEQYF. The CDR3, as DNA: TGCGCCAGCAGCTTTATAGAGGGTGGCGAGCAGTACTTC.

J is TRBJ2-2 and V is TRBV15; the match to TRBD2 covers 13 bases. Germline values: CDR1 LNHNV, CDR2 YYDKDF (reference sequence). This CDR3 comprises 17 residues. Losses at the gene ends were 4 bases for V and 7 bases for J; bases not matched to a gene: 9. In nucleotides, the CDR3 is TGTGCCACCAGCACACTAGCGGGGGGGCCGAGTGACGGGGAGCTGTTTTTT. The encoded protein is CATSTLAGGPSDGELFF.

This clone occurred once. The J gene is TRBJ1-1, the V gene TRBV19; weak D call: TRBD1 (6 bases). Trimming removed 3 bases from V and 8 bases from J, with 13 bases in between. Looked up from germline, CDR1 is LNHDA and CDR2 is SQIVND (reference sequence). CDR3 length equals 13 residues. The CDR3, as DNA: TGTGCCAGTAGTATTAGGACAGCCTTAGAAGCTTTCTTT. Its protein is CASSIRTALEAFF. Variable domain in full (rest from reference TRBV19 and TRBJ1-1): DGGITQSPKYLFRKEGQNVTLSCEQNLNHDAMYWYRQDPGQGLRLIYYSQIVNDFQKGDIAEGYSVSREKKESFPLTVTSAQKNPTAFYLCASSIRTALEAFFGQGTRLTVV.

This chain joins TRBV6-6 and TRBJ1-6; tentatively, D is TRBD1 (5 bases). Germline lookup yields CDR1 MNHNY and CDR2 SVGAGI (reference sequence). Trimming removed 2 bases at V and 10 bases at J, with 15 bases between. The CDR3 length is 15 residues. The CDR3 bases are TGTGCCAGCAGTTACGGTGGGGGGAAGGGGTCACCCCTCCACTTT. This translates into CASSYGGGKGSPLHF.

The chain links TRBV9 to TRBJ1-5, with D maybe TRBD1 (5 bases). V was trimmed by 0 bases and J by 8 bases, leaving 9 bases between them. The CDR3 is 13 residues long. The germline CDR1 and CDR2 sequences are SGDLS and YYNGEE. The chain's CDR3 is CASSVGGFEPQHF. The DNA for the CDR3 is TGTGCCAGCAGCGTAGGGGGCTTTGAGCCCCAGCATTTT.

This chain connects TRBV18 to TRBJ2-7; D remains ambiguous. The germline V and J ends were trimmed by 3 bases and 2 bases, with 8 bases remaining between them. This CDR3 has 13 amino acids. The germline V gene has CDR1 KGHSH and CDR2 LQKENI. CDR3: CASSPRRTYEQYF. CDR3 DNA: TGTGCCAGCTCACCGCGGCGGACCTACGAGCAGTACTTC.